This T cell receptor beta chain was sequenced during a study of blood T cell repertoires in COVID-19. About the research overall: Both acute and convalescent COVID-19 samples were obtained from the United States, Italy and Spain. PBMCs, B-cell-depleted T cells, or T cells provided the cDNA or gDNA that made up the material.

Authors' data handling: Estimation of nucleated cell counts relied on the amplification of reference gene primers. TCRdb's table, derived via immunoSEQ multiplex PCR, lists solely in-frame clones and lacks some. Clonal size and the V and J genes are those of that table, whereas D and trimming came from the DNA. The sample yields under 75,000 clones, roughly 80% seen once. CDR1 and CDR2 (germline): SGHRS, YFSETQ. The CDR3 is made up of 17 amino acids. V was clipped by 4 bases and J by 5 bases; unmatched bases: 9. The sample taken for sequencing was peripheral blood. The chain recombines TRBV5-1 with TRBJ2-5, with 15 bases fitting TRBD2. This sequence originates from a woman between 50 and 59 years old with active or convalescent COVID-19. The chain's CDR3 is CASSPWTSGRASETQYF. The CDR3 nucleotides are TGCGCCAGCAGCCCATGGACTAGCGGGAGGGCAAGTGAGACCCAGTACTTC.